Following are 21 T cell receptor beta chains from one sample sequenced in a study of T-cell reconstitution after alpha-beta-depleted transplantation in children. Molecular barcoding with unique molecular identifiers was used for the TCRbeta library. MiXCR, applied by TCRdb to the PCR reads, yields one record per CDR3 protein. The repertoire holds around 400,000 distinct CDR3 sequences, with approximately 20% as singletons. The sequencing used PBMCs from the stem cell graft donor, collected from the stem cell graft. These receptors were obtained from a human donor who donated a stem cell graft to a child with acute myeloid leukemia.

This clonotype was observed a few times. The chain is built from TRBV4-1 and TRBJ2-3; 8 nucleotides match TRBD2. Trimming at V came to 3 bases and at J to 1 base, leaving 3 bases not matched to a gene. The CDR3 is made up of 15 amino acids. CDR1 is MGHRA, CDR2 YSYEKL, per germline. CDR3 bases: TGCGCCAGCAGCCATCTAGCGGGCCGCACAGATACGCAGTATTTT. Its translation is CASSHLAGRTDTQYF.

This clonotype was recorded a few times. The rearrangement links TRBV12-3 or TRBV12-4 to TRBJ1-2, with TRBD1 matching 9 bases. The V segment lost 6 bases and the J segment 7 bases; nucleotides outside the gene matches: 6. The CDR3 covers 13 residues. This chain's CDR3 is CASSQGQGSGYTF. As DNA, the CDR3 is TGTGCCAGCAGCCAGGGACAGGGCTCTGGCTACACCTTC.

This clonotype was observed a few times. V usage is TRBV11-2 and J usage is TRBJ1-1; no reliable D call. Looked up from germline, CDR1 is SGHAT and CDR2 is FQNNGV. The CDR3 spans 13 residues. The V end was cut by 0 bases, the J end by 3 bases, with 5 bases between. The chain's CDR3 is CASSLDGDTEAFF. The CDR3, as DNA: TGTGCCAGCAGCTTAGATGGCGACACTGAAGCTTTCTTT.

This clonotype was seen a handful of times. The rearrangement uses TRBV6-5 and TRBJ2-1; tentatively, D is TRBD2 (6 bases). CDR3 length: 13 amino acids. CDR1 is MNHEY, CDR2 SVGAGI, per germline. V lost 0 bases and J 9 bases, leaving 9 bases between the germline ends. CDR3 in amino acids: CASSYSFGGEQFF. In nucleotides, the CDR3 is TGTGCCAGCAGTTACTCGTTCGGGGGTGAGCAGTTCTTC.

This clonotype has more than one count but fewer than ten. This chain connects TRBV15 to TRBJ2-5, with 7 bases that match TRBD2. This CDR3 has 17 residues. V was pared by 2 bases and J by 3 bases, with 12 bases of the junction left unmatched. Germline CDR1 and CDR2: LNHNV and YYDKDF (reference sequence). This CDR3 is CATSRTTLITSEETQYF. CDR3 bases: TGTGCCACCAGCAGAACCACTCTGATAACTAGCGAAGAGACCCAGTACTTC.

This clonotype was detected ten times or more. CDR3 DNA sequence: TGTGCCAGCAGCCAGGGACAGCCCAATGAGCAGTTCTTC. It is translated as CASSQGQPNEQFF. The rearrangement joins TRBV7-9 to TRBJ2-1; TRBD1 agrees at 7 bases. In germline, CDR1 is SEHNR, CDR2 FQNEAQ (reference sequence). The CDR3 has 13 residues. V lost 5 bases to trimming and J lost 6 bases; unmatched junction nucleotides: 4.

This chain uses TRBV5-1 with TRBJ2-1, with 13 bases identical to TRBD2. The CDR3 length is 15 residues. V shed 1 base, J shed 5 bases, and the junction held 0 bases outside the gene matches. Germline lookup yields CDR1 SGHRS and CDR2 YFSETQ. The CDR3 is CASSLTSGRDNEQFF. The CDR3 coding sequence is TGCGCCAGCAGCTTGACTAGCGGGAGGGACAATGAGCAGTTCTTC.

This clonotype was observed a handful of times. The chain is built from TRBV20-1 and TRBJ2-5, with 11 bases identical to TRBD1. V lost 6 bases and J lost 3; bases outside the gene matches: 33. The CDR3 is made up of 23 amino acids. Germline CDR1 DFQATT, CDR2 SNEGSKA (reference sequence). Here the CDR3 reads CSAPRTRTGGDLRTGSAEETQYF. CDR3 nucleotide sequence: TGCAGTGCGCCTAGGACCAGGACAGGGGGCGATCTAAGGACCGGGAGCGCCGAAGAGACCCAGTACTTC.

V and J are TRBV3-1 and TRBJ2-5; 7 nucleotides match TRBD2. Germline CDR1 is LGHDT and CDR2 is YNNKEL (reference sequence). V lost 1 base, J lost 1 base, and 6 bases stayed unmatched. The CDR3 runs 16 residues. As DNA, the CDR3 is TGTGCCAGCAGCCAAGTCACCCTAGCGGCCCAAGAGACCCAGTACTTC. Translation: CASSQVTLAAQETQYF.

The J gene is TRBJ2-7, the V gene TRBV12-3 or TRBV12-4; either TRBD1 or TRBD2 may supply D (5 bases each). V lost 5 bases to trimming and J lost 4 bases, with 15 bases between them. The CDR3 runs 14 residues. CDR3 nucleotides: TGTGCCAGCAGTCCGGGGACCCCGCGTTACGAGCAGTACTTC. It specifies CASSPGTPRYEQYF.

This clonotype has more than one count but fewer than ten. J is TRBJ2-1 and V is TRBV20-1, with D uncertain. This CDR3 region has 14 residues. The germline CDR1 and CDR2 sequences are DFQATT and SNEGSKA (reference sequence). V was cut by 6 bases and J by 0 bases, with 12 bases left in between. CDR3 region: CSAADLYSYNEQFF. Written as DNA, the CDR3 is TGCAGTGCCGCCGACTTGTACTCCTACAATGAGCAGTTCTTC.

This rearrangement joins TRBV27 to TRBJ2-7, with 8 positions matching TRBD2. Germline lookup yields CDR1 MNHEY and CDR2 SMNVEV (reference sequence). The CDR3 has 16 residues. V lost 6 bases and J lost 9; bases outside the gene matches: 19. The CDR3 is CASSRQGPAGDRAQYF. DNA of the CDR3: TGTGCCAGCAGCCGCCAAGGCCCAGCGGGAGATCGTGCGCAGTACTTC.

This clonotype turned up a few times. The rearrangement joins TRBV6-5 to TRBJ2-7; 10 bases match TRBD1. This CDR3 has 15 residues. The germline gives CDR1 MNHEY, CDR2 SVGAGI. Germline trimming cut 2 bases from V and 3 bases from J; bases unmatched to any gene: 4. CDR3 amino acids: CASSYRGTGDYEQYF. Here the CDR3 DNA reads TGTGCCAGCAGTTACCGGGGGACAGGGGACTACGAGCAGTACTTC.

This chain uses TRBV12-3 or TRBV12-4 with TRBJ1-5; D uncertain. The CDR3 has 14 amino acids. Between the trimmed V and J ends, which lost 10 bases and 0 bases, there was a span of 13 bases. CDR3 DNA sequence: TGTGCCATCAGCCAAAGCGATAGCAATCAGCCCCAGCATTTT. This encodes CAISQSDSNQPQHF.

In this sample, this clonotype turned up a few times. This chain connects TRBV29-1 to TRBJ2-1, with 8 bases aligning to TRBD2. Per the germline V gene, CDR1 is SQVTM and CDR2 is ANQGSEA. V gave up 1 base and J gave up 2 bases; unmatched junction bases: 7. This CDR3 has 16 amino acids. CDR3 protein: CSVEALTGGTYNEQFF. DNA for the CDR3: TGCAGCGTTGAAGCCCTAACGGGAGGGACCTACAATGAGCAGTTCTTC.

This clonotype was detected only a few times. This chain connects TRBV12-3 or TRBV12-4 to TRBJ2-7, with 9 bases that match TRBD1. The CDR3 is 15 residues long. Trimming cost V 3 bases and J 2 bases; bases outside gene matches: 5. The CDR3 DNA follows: TGTGCCAGCAGTTTTAGGGGACAGGGAACCTACGAGCAGTACTTC. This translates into CASSFRGQGTYEQYF.

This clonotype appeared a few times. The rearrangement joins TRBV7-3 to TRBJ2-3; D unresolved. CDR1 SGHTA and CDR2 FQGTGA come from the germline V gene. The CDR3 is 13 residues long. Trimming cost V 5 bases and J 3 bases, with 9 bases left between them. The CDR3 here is CASSRTVTDTQYF. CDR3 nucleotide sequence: TGTGCCAGCAGCAGGACGGTTACAGATACGCAGTATTTT.

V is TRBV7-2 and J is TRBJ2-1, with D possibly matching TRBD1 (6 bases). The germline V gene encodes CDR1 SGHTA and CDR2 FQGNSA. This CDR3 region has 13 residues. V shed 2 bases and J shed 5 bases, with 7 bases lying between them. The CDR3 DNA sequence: TGTGCCAGCAGCTTACGACAGGACAATGAGCAGTTCTTC. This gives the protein CASSLRQDNEQFF.

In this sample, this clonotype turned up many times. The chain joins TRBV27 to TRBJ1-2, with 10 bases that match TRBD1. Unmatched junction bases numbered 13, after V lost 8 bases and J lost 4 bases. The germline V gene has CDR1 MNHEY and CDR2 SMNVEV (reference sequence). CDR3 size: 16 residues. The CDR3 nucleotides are TGTGCCAGCGGGTTCATTCGGACAGGGGGTACCTATGGCTACACCTTC. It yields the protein CASGFIRTGGTYGYTF.

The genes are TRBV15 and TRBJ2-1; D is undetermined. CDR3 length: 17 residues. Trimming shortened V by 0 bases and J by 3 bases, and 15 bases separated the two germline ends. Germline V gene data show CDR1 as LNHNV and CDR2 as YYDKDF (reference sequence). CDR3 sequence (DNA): TGTGCCACCAGCAGAGATATCAGACAACCCGTCTACAATGAGCAGTTCTTC. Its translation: CATSRDIRQPVYNEQFF.

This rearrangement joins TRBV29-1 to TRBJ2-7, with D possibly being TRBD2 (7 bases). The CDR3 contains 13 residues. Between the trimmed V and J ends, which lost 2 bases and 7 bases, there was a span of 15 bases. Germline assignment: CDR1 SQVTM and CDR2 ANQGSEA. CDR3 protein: CSVEPGGAGEQYF. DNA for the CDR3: TGCAGCGTTGAACCGGGGGGCGCGGGGGAGCAGTACTTC.